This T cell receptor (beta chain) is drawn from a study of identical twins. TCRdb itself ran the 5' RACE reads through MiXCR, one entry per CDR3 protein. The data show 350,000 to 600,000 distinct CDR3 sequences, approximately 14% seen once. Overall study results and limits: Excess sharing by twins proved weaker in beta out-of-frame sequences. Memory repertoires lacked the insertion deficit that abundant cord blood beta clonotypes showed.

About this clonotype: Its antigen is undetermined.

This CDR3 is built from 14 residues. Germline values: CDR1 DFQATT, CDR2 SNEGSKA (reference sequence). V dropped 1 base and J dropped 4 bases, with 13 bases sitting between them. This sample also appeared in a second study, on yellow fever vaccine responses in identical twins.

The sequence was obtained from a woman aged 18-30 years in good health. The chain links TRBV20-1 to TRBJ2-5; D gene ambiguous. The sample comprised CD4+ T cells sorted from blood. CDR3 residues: CSARAGQMRETQYF. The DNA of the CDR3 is TGCAGTGCTAGAGCTGGCCAGATGCGAGAGACCCAGTACTTC.